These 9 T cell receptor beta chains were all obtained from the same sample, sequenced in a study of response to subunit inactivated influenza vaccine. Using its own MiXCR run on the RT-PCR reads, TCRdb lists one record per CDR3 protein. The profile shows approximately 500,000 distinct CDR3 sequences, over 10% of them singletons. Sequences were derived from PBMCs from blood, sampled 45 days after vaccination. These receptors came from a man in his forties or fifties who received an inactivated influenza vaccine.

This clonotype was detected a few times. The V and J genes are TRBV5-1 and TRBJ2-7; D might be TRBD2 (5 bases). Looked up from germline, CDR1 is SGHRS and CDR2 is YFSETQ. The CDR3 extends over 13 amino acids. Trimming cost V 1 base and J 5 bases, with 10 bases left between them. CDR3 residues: CASSLNRGNEQYF. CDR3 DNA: TGCGCCAGCAGCTTGAATAGAGGGAACGAGCAGTACTTC.

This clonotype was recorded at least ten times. The CDR3 nucleotides read TGCAGTGCTTCTGGACTAGCGGGAAGTACGCAGTATTTT. Translation: CSASGLAGSTQYF. This rearrangement joins TRBV20-1 to TRBJ2-3; 12 positions match TRBD2. V gave up 5 bases and J gave up 8 bases; unmatched junction bases: 5. Germline CDR1 DFQATT, CDR2 SNEGSKA (reference sequence). The CDR3 has 13 residues.

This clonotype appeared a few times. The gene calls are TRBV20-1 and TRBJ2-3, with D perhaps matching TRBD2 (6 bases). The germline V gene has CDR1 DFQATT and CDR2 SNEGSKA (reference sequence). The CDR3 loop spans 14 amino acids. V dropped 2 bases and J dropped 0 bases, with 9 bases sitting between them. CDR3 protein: CSARSGPSTDTQYF. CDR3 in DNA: TGCAGTGCTAGAAGCGGGCCCAGCACAGATACGCAGTATTTT.

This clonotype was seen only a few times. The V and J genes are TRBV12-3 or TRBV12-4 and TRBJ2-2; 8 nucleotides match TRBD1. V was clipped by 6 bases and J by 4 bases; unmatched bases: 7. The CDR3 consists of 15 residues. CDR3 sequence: CASSQTGARTGELFF. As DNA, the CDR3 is TGTGCCAGCAGCCAGACAGGGGCTCGCACCGGGGAGCTGTTTTTT.

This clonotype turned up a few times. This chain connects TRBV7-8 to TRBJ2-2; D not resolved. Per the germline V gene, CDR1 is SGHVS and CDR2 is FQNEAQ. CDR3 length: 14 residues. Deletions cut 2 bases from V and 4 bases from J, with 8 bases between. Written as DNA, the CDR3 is TGTGCCAGCAGCTTACCCGGCCGCACCGGGGAGCTGTTTTTT. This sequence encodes CASSLPGRTGELFF.

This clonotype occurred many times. The CDR3 region is CAISELTGGTYF. CDR3 coding DNA: TGTGCCATCAGTGAGTTGACAGGGGGGACGTACTTC. The chain uses TRBV10-3 and TRBJ2-7; 9 bases map to TRBD1. This CDR3 is built from 12 residues. V was clipped by 1 base and J by 12 bases; unmatched bases: 4. Germline V gene lookup returns CDR1 ENHRY and CDR2 SYGVKD.

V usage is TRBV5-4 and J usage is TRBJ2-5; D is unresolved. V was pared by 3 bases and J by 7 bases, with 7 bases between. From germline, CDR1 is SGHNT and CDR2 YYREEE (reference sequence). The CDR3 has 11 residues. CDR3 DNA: TGTGCCAGCAGCTCCCTGGGGACCCAGTACTTC. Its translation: CASSSLGTQYF.

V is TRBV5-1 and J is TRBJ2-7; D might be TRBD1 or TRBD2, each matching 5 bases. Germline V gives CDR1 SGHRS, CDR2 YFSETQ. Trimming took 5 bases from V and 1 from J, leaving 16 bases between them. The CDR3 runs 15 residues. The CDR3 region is CASRRTGTDSYEQYF. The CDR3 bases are TGCGCCAGCAGGAGGACCGGGACGGATTCCTACGAGCAGTACTTC.

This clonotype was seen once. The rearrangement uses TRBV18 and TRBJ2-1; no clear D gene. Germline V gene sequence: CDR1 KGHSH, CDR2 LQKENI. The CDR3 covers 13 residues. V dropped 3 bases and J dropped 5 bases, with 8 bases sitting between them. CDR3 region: CASSPANDNEQFF. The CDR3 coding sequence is TGTGCCAGCTCACCGGCAAACGACAATGAGCAGTTCTTC.